These 30 T cell receptor beta chains share one sample of origin, sequenced in a study of T cell changes during pregnancy in multiple sclerosis. TCRdb's table, derived via immunoSEQ multiplex PCR, lists solely in-frame clones and lacks some. In the table there are over 50,000 clones, around 89% of which are singletons. The sample was peripheral blood, taken in the first trimester of pregnancy. The source is a female donor in good health, enrolled as a control in a pregnancy study.

The chain links TRBV4-3 to TRBJ1-2, with D possibly being TRBD1 (5 bases). This CDR3 region has 15 residues. Trimming pared 0 bases from V and 8 bases from J, leaving 16 bases between. Germline CDR1 and CDR2: LGHNA and YSLEER. The CDR3 spells CASSQDGGVREGYTF. The CDR3, as DNA: TGCGCCAGCAGCCAAGATGGGGGGGTCAGGGAGGGCTACACCTTC.

A word on this clone: At the DNA level, this CDR3 is encoded by other sequences in the same sample as well. The rearrangement links TRBV9 to TRBJ1-4; no reliable D call. The germline CDR1 and CDR2 sequences are SGDLS and YYNGEE. CDR3 length equals 13 residues. Trimming stripped 0 bases from V and 7 bases from J, with 7 bases between. The CDR3 DNA follows: TGTGCCAGCAGCGTAGGGCTTGGTGAAAAACTGTTTTTT. It codes for CASSVGLGEKLFF.

V gene TRBV9 combines with J gene TRBJ1-3; 7 bases map to TRBD1. Germline assignment: CDR1 SGDLS and CDR2 YYNGEE. This CDR3 spans 16 amino acids. V was clipped by 2 bases and J by 0 bases; unmatched bases: 5. The CDR3 nucleotides read TGTGCCAGCAGCGTGTCGACAGGGTCCTCTGGAAACACCATATATTTT. As protein: CASSVSTGSSGNTIYF. The full variable domain, with the rest looked up from reference TRBV9 and TRBJ1-3, is DSGVTQTPKHLITATGQRVTLRCSPRSGDLSVYWYQQSLDQGLQFLIQYYNGEERAKGNILERFSAQQFPDLHSELNLSSLELGDSALYFCASSVSTGSSGNTIYFGEGSWLTVV.

Only one count was recorded for this clone. The rearrangement uses TRBV30 and TRBJ2-7; TRBD1 is a possible D gene (5 bases). Germline CDR1 is GTSNPN and CDR2 is SVGIG (reference sequence). The CDR3 spans 15 residues. V was trimmed by 0 bases and J by 2 bases, leaving 14 bases between them. DNA for the CDR3: TGTGCCTGGAGTGTCCAGGGCAGGACGACCTACGAGCAGTACTTC. Its translation: CAWSVQGRTTYEQYF.

The chain employs TRBV6-4 and TRBJ1-1, with 7 bases fitting TRBD1. The CDR3 covers 14 residues. Germline V lookup: CDR1 MRHNA, CDR2 SNTAGT. V was pared by 4 bases and J by 3 bases, with 5 bases of the junction left unmatched. For the CDR3, the DNA is TGTGCCAGCAGTGTTACAGGGGAGGACACTGAAGCTTTCTTT. This gives the protein CASSVTGEDTEAFF.

The chain is built from TRBV6-4 and TRBJ1-2; D is ambiguous. The V gene's germline CDR1 is MRHNA and CDR2 SNTAGT. The V end lost 4 bases, the J end lost 4 bases, and 4 bases lay between the germline ends. CDR3 size: 11 residues. The CDR3 protein is CASSAGYGYTF. The CDR3 nucleotides read TGTGCCAGCAGTGCGGGCTATGGCTACACCTTC.

The chain is built from TRBV11-3 and TRBJ2-3; 13 bases map to TRBD2. CDR1 is SGHNT, CDR2 YENEEA, per germline. This CDR3 comprises 16 residues. V was clipped by 5 bases and J by 6 bases; unmatched bases: 8. The CDR3 region has the DNA TGTGCCAGCAGCCCGGAACTAGCGGGGGGGATGGATACGCAGTATTTT. Protein sequence: CASSPELAGGMDTQYF. The full variable domain, in which reference TRBV11-3 and TRBJ2-3 provide the parts outside the CDR3, is EAGVVQSPRYKIIEKKQPVAFWCNPISGHNTLYWYLQNLGQGPELLIRYENEEAVDDSQLPKDRFSAERLKGVDSTLKIQPAELGDSAVYLCASSPELAGGMDTQYFGPGTRLTVL.

The chain has TRBV7-9 and TRBJ1-6; 7 bases match TRBD1. Germline trimming cut 5 bases from V and 0 bases from J; bases unmatched to any gene: 7. Germline lookup yields CDR1 SEHNR and CDR2 FQNEAQ (reference sequence). CDR3 length: 17 residues. CDR3 bases: TGTGCCAGCAGCCCCCCAGGGGGGAGCTCCTATAATTCACCCCTCCACTTT. This sequence encodes CASSPPGGSSYNSPLHF.

The chain uses TRBV19 and TRBJ1-5; D is unclear. Germline V gene sequence: CDR1 LNHDA, CDR2 SQIVND (reference sequence). Trimming cost V 7 bases and J 6 bases, with 4 bases left between them. The CDR3 length is 10 residues. The CDR3 DNA is TGTGCCAGTATATGTCAGCCCCAGCATTTT. It codes for CASICQPQHF.

The chain couples TRBV4-3 to TRBJ2-4; 7 nucleotides agree with TRBD1. J was trimmed by 5 bases and V by 3 bases; bases with no gene match: 7. The germline gives CDR1 LGHNA, CDR2 YSLEER. The CDR3 covers 15 residues. The CDR3 nucleotides read TGCGCCAGCAGCCAGGACTCGGGACAGCAAAACATTCAGTACTTC. Amino acids: CASSQDSGQQNIQYF.

This chain uses TRBV2 with TRBJ1-4; D remains unclear. CDR3 length: 13 amino acids. Trimming left V 6 bases short and J 0 bases short, with 5 bases between. Germline loops: CDR1 SNHLY, CDR2 FYNNEI. CDR3 region: CASSRTTNEKLFF. The CDR3, as DNA: TGTGCCAGCAGCCGTACAACTAATGAAAAACTGTTTTTT.

The chain uses TRBV5-6 and TRBJ2-5; D perhaps matches TRBD2 (6 bases). The CDR3 extends over 15 amino acids. Germline V lookup: CDR1 SGHDT, CDR2 YYEEEE. V gave up 6 bases and J gave up 3 bases, with 18 bases separating them. As DNA, the CDR3 is TGTGCCAGCACCTACAGCCCCGGAGGGAAAGAGACCCAGTACTTC. This codes for CASTYSPGGKETQYF.

This clone appeared a few times. The rearrangement uses TRBV2 and TRBJ1-1, with D tentatively TRBD1 (5 bases). Germline CDR1 SNHLY, CDR2 FYNNEI. This CDR3 spans 14 amino acids. The V end was cut by 5 bases, the J end by 1 base, with 11 bases between. CDR3 in amino acids: CASSLGGGNTEAFF. The DNA of the CDR3 is TGTGCCAGCAGTCTCGGGGGTGGGAACACTGAAGCTTTCTTT.

The chain carries TRBV29-1 and TRBJ1-5; maybe TRBD1 (5 bases). CDR1 SQVTM and CDR2 ANQGSEA come from the germline V gene. The CDR3 is 17 amino acids. With 5 bases removed from V and 9 bases from J, the gap between germline ends came to 29 bases. CDR3 in amino acids: CSVSLTGGGQAPGPQHF. The CDR3, as DNA: TGCAGCGTTAGCCTAACGGGGGGAGGGCAGGCGCCCGGGCCCCAGCATTTT.

This rearrangement joins TRBV7-2 to TRBJ2-7; 9 nucleotides agree with TRBD1. V was clipped by 5 bases and J by 4 bases; unmatched bases: 6. Looked up from germline, CDR1 is SGHTA and CDR2 is FQGNSA. The CDR3 length is 14 residues. The CDR3 protein is CASSPGQGGYEQYF. CDR3 DNA sequence: TGTGCCAGCAGCCCGGGACAGGGAGGGTACGAGCAGTACTTC. Full variable domain (remainder filled in from reference TRBV7-2 and TRBJ2-7): GAGVSQSPSNKVTEKGKDVELRCDPISGHTALYWYRQSLGQGLEFLIYFQGNSAPDKSGLPSDRFSAERTGGSVSTLTIQRTQQEDSAVYLCASSPGQGGYEQYFGPGTRLTVT.

The gene calls are TRBV7-6 and TRBJ2-7; perhaps TRBD1 as D (6 bases). V lost 5 bases and J lost 2, with 10 bases in between. The CDR3 runs to 13 residues. Per germline, CDR1 SGHVS and CDR2 FNYEAQ. The chain's CDR3 is CASSADRTYEQYF. The CDR3 coding sequence is TGTGCCAGCAGCGCAGACAGGACCTACGAGCAGTACTTC.

The chain couples TRBV19 to TRBJ1-1; D unresolved. The CDR3 is made up of 13 amino acids. V lost 6 bases, J lost 2 bases, and 10 bases lay in between. Germline lookup yields CDR1 LNHDA and CDR2 SQIVND (reference sequence). This CDR3 is CASSPLRNTEAFF. Here the CDR3 DNA reads TGTGCCAGTAGCCCCCTCAGAAACACTGAAGCTTTCTTT.

The chain uses TRBV5-1 and TRBJ1-1, with D tentatively TRBD1 (6 bases). V lost 3 bases and J lost 0, with 6 bases in between. The CDR3 runs to 13 residues. CDR1 and CDR2 from the germline V gene are SGHRS and YFSETQ. As DNA, the CDR3 is TGCGCCAGCAGCTGGACAGTGAACACTGAAGCTTTCTTT. Translating it yields CASSWTVNTEAFF.

This chain uses TRBV5-1 with TRBJ2-1; TRBD1 matches 9 bases. CDR3 size: 15 residues. Germline assignment: CDR1 SGHRS and CDR2 YFSETQ. The V segment lost 2 bases and the J segment 7 bases; nucleotides outside the gene matches: 7. CDR3 residues: CASSFRTGEVNEQFF. Here the CDR3 DNA reads TGCGCCAGCAGCTTCAGGACAGGGGAAGTAAATGAGCAGTTCTTC.

This chain joins TRBV11-2 and TRBJ1-1; 8 bases are a match to TRBD1. V gave up 5 bases and J gave up 1 base; unmatched junction bases: 9. CDR1 and CDR2 from the germline V gene are SGHAT and FQNNGV. This CDR3 has 16 residues. The CDR3 protein is CASSPRQGRGNTEAFF. CDR3 DNA: TGTGCCAGCAGCCCCCGACAGGGGCGAGGGAACACTGAAGCTTTCTTT.

The chain links TRBV9 to TRBJ2-6; TRBD2 agrees at 12 bases. V lost 6 bases and J lost 0; bases outside the gene matches: 13. This CDR3 is built from 20 residues. Germline V gives CDR1 SGDLS, CDR2 YYNGEE. CDR3 in amino acids: CASTRGPSGGDLSGANVLTF. The CDR3 nucleotides read TGTGCCAGCACCCGAGGCCCTAGCGGGGGGGACCTCTCTGGGGCCAACGTCCTGACTTTC.

This chain joins TRBV6-5 and TRBJ1-2; tentative D call: TRBD1 (6 bases). Deletions cut 7 bases from V and 3 bases from J, with 12 bases between. There are 13 residues in the CDR3. The germline gives CDR1 MNHEY, CDR2 SVGAGI. CDR3 nucleotides: TGTGCCAGCAAACAGGGACCACACTATGGCTACACCTTC. This translates into CASKQGPHYGYTF.

The chain is built from TRBV7-9 and TRBJ1-1, with 7 bases aligning to TRBD1. CDR1 and CDR2 (germline): SEHNR, FQNEAQ (reference sequence). V was pared by 4 bases and J by 4 bases, with 12 bases of the junction left unmatched. The CDR3 spans 16 residues. This CDR3 is CASSSSDRATLTEAFF. In DNA form, the CDR3 reads TGTGCCAGCAGCTCGTCTGACAGGGCCACCCTCACTGAAGCTTTCTTT.

V and J are TRBV4-1 and TRBJ1-6; TRBD1 aligns across 9 bases. The germline gives CDR1 MGHRA, CDR2 YSYEKL. With V trimmed by 0 bases and J by 10 bases, 7 bases remained unmatched. There are 16 residues in the CDR3. This CDR3 is CASSQEAGQGGSPLHF. The CDR3 DNA sequence: TGCGCCAGCAGCCAAGAAGCGGGACAGGGAGGATCACCCCTCCACTTT.

The V and J genes are TRBV7-3 and TRBJ2-3; TRBD1 matches 7 bases. Per germline, CDR1 SGHTA and CDR2 FQGTGA. CDR3 length: 14 residues. The V gene end was trimmed by 5 bases and the J gene end by 0 bases; junction bases not matched to a gene: 2. The CDR3 DNA reads TGTGCCAGCAGCACAGGGGCGAGCACAGATACGCAGTATTTT. It is translated as CASSTGASTDTQYF. The full variable domain, in which reference TRBV7-3 and TRBJ2-3 provide the parts outside the CDR3, is GAGVSQTPSNKVTEKGKYVELRCDPISGHTALYWYRQSLGQGPEFLIYFQGTGAADDSGLPNDRFFAVRPEGSVSTLKIQRTERGDSAVYLCASSTGASTDTQYFGPGTRLTVL.

The CDR3 is CSVVVAGGYTQYF. The CDR3 DNA reads as TGCAGCGTTGTTGTTGCGGGGGGATATACGCAGTATTTT. J is TRBJ2-3 and V is TRBV29-1; 8 positions agree with TRBD2. The germline CDR1 and CDR2 sequences are SQVTM and ANQGSEA. This CDR3 spans 13 amino acids. Germline trimming cut 4 bases from V and 7 bases from J; bases unmatched to any gene: 7.

Concerning this clone: A read error may produce the germline difference seen at one junction end. The sample has other DNA sequences that encode this CDR3 too. The gene calls are TRBV6-4 and TRBJ1-5; D not resolved. Germline CDR1 and CDR2: MRHNA and SNTAGT. The CDR3 is 15 amino acids. CDR3 in DNA: TGTGCCAGCAGTGAGTCCGGCGGGAGCAATCAACCCCAGCATTTT. It codes for CASSESGGSNQPQHF.

The CDR3 spells CASSSGGAIQYF. CDR3 bases: TGCGCCAGCAGTAGCGGTGGGGCCATTCAGTACTTC. The chain employs TRBV5-1 and TRBJ2-4; maybe TRBD2 (6 bases). Germline loops: CDR1 SGHRS, CDR2 YFSETQ. With 5 bases removed from V and 9 bases from J, the gap between germline ends came to 12 bases. CDR3 length: 12 residues.

This clone has just one count. The chain employs TRBV7-2 and TRBJ2-2; 7 positions agree with TRBD2. Germline V lookup: CDR1 SGHTA, CDR2 FQGNSA. Trimming removed 4 bases from V and 4 bases from J; junction bases left unmatched: 3. The CDR3 runs 14 residues. The CDR3 DNA sequence: TGTGCCAGCAGCTCGAGGACTAGCACCGGGGAGCTGTTTTTT. It codes for CASSSRTSTGELFF.

The count of this clone is one. The chain has TRBV9 and TRBJ1-3; 12 bases agree with TRBD1. This CDR3 comprises 18 residues. Germline values: CDR1 SGDLS, CDR2 YYNGEE. V lost 0 bases and J lost 2; bases outside the gene matches: 6. The CDR3 spells CASSVVGQGAVAGNTIYF. In nucleotides, the CDR3 is TGTGCCAGCAGCGTAGTGGGACAGGGGGCGGTAGCTGGAAACACCATATATTTT.